These 20 T cell receptor beta chains came from one sample sequenced in a study of T cell responses to AZD1222 COVID-19 vaccine. Method: immunoSEQ multiplex PCR; TCRdb's copy keeps in-frame clones and lacks some. The sample holds some 130,000 clones, more than 85% seen once. The sample in question was peripheral blood, obtained on day 0 of AZD1222 vaccination. Receptors originate from an adult in good health.

This chain connects TRBV6-5 to TRBJ2-7, with TRBD2 as a possible D gene (6 bases). The CDR3 extends over 15 amino acids. CDR1 is MNHEY, CDR2 SVGAGI, per germline. The V gene lost 7 bases and the J gene lost 0 bases, with 16 bases spanning the gap. The CDR3 nucleotides are TGTGCCAGCACCGATAGCGGAATTAGCTCCTACGAGCAGTACTTC. Its protein is CASTDSGISSYEQYF.

The rearrangement links TRBV30 to TRBJ2-4; unclear D gene. The length of the CDR3 is 15 residues. Trimming left V 2 bases short and J 0 bases short, with 11 bases between. Per germline, CDR1 GTSNPN and CDR2 SVGIG (reference sequence). CDR3 residues: CAWSQPIIAKNIQYF. The CDR3 DNA is TGTGCCTGGAGTCAACCGATCATAGCCAAAAACATTCAGTACTTC.

In this sample, this clone turned up a few times. The chain employs TRBV27 and TRBJ2-1; TRBD1 matches 9 bases. CDR1 MNHEY and CDR2 SMNVEV come from the germline V gene (reference sequence). V dropped 5 bases and J dropped 3; count of bases not matched to a gene: 8. The CDR3 has 16 amino acids. Here the CDR3 reads CASSVGSGQGYNEQFF. In DNA form, the CDR3 reads TGTGCCAGCAGTGTGGGGTCGGGACAGGGCTACAATGAGCAGTTCTTC.

V and J are TRBV7-6 and TRBJ1-3; D not resolved. CDR1 and CDR2 (germline): SGHVS, FNYEAQ. This CDR3 comprises 16 residues. V lost 0 bases and J 0 bases, leaving 9 bases between the germline ends. CDR3 sequence reads: CASSLAPGGSGNTIYF. The CDR3 coding sequence is TGTGCCAGCAGCTTAGCCCCGGGAGGCTCTGGAAACACCATATATTTT.

The chain has TRBV7-9 and TRBJ2-1, with 7 bases that match TRBD2. This CDR3 has 15 residues. Germline V gives CDR1 SEHNR, CDR2 FQNEAQ (reference sequence). The V segment lost 3 bases and the J segment 1 base; nucleotides outside the gene matches: 3. The CDR3 DNA reads TGTGCCAGCAGCTTGAGGGAGGGGTCCTACAATGAGCAGTTCTTC. Its protein product is CASSLREGSYNEQFF.

The rearrangement uses TRBV19 and TRBJ2-2, with D possibly being TRBD1 (6 bases). Trimming shortened V by 5 bases and J by 7 bases, and 11 bases separated the two germline ends. The CDR3 loop spans 13 amino acids. CDR1 and CDR2 (germline): LNHDA, SQIVND (reference sequence). The CDR3 region has the DNA TGTGCCAGTAGTGCGAGGGGGAGCGGGGAGCTGTTTTTT. Translated: CASSARGSGELFF.

This chain uses TRBV27 with TRBJ2-5; 11 bases are a match to TRBD1. V lost 2 bases, J lost 4 bases, and 0 bases stayed unmatched. The CDR3 sequence is 14 residues long. Germline values: CDR1 MNHEY, CDR2 SMNVEV (reference sequence). The CDR3 is CASSLGTGGETQYF. CDR3 DNA: TGTGCCAGCAGTTTAGGGACAGGGGGAGAGACCCAGTACTTC.

V is TRBV5-5 and J is TRBJ2-1, with 7 positions matching TRBD2. J gave up 0 bases and V 4 bases, and 4 bases lay outside the gene matches. This CDR3 spans 15 amino acids. Germline V gene lookup returns CDR1 SGHKS and CDR2 YYEKEE (reference sequence). CDR3 nucleotide sequence: TGTGCCAGCAGCCTAGCGGTAAGCTCCTACAATGAGCAGTTCTTC. It codes for CASSLAVSSYNEQFF.

The chain uses TRBV19 and TRBJ1-1; tentatively, D is TRBD1 (6 bases). The CDR3 spans 13 residues. Trimming shortened V by 3 bases and J by 8 bases, and 13 bases separated the two germline ends. CDR1 is LNHDA and CDR2 is SQIVND in the germline V gene (reference sequence). CDR3 region: CASSMDSALEAFF. CDR3 bases: TGTGCCAGTAGTATGGACAGCGCCTTAGAAGCTTTCTTT.

The chain couples TRBV10-2 to TRBJ2-7; D perhaps matches TRBD2 (5 bases). V lost 2 bases and J lost 5, with 13 bases in between. This CDR3 has 14 amino acids. Per the germline V gene, CDR1 is WSHSY and CDR2 is SAAADI. CDR3 sequence reads: CASSEKGLAHEQYF. CDR3 DNA: TGCGCCAGCAGTGAGAAGGGTCTAGCTCACGAGCAGTACTTC.

A single count supports this clone. This chain connects TRBV6-5 to TRBJ1-2; 9 bases match TRBD1. Looked up from germline, CDR1 is MNHEY and CDR2 is SVGAGI. This CDR3 comprises 14 residues. The V gene end was trimmed by 8 bases and the J gene end by 2 bases; junction bases not matched to a gene: 6. DNA of the CDR3: TGTGCCAGCGTACCCGGACAGGGGAACTATGGCTACACCTTC. Protein sequence: CASVPGQGNYGYTF.

V is TRBV6-6 and J is TRBJ1-1; D remains unclear. CDR3 size: 12 residues. Germline values: CDR1 MNHNY, CDR2 SVGAGI (reference sequence). The germline V and J ends were trimmed by 2 bases and 5 bases, with 6 bases remaining between them. The CDR3 region is CASSYGWTEAFF. As DNA, the CDR3 is TGTGCCAGCAGTTACGGGTGGACTGAAGCTTTCTTT.

The CDR3 is CASTASGRPSEQFF. CDR3 in DNA: TGTGCCAGCACAGCTAGCGGGAGGCCCAGTGAGCAGTTCTTC. The chain combines TRBV6-5 with TRBJ2-1; 11 bases align to TRBD2. V trimming: 7 bases; J trimming: 9 bases; junction bases outside the gene matches: 8. The CDR3 runs 14 residues. CDR1 is MNHEY, CDR2 SVGAGI, per germline.

The chain joins TRBV18 to TRBJ1-3, with no clear D. Germline V gives CDR1 KGHSH, CDR2 LQKENI. The CDR3 covers 17 residues. The germline V and J ends were trimmed by 3 bases and 0 bases, with 15 bases remaining between them. CDR3 nucleotides: TGTGCCAGCTCACCGACCCCCATGGGTACCTCTGGAAACACCATATATTTT. It yields the protein CASSPTPMGTSGNTIYF.

The rearrangement links TRBV21-1 to TRBJ2-1; the table's D call, TRBD2, was not checked against the DNA. TRBV21-1 is designated a pseudogene. The CDR3 has 16 residues. CDR3 nucleotides: TGTGCCAGCAGCAAAGCTGGGGGGTCCTCCTACAATGAGCAGTTCTTC. It yields the protein CASSKAGGSSYNEQFF.

The gene calls are TRBV7-9 and TRBJ2-1; tentatively, D is TRBD2 (5 bases). CDR3 length: 15 amino acids. Trimming pared 3 bases from V and 3 bases from J, leaving 12 bases between. Germline assignment: CDR1 SEHNR and CDR2 FQNEAQ (reference sequence). The CDR3: CASSFLGSGYNEQFF. CDR3 bases: TGTGCCAGCAGCTTTTTAGGGAGCGGCTACAATGAGCAGTTCTTC. Full variable domain (rest looked up from reference TRBV7-9 and TRBJ2-1): DTGVSQNPRHKITKRGQNVTFRCDPISEHNRLYWYRQTLGQGPEFLTYFQNEAQLEKSRLLSDRFSAERPKGSFSTLEIQRTEQGDSAMYLCASSFLGSGYNEQFFGPGTRLTVL.

The chain has TRBV5-3 and TRBJ2-2; 14 bases align to TRBD2. TRBV5-3 is an ORF; its function is uncertain. Trimming at V came to 1 base and at J to 3 bases, leaving 11 bases not matched to a gene. The CDR3 runs 20 residues. The CDR3 coding sequence is TGTGCCAGAAGCTTGTTACCCGGGACTAGCGGGAGATTTGACACCGGGGAGCTGTTTTTT. Residues: CARSLLPGTSGRFDTGELFF.

The J gene is TRBJ1-1, the V gene TRBV19, with 9 positions matching TRBD1. J was trimmed by 5 bases and V by 5 bases; bases with no gene match: 6. Per the germline V gene, CDR1 is LNHDA and CDR2 is SQIVND (reference sequence). The CDR3 is made up of 14 amino acids. The CDR3 DNA reads TGTGCCAGTAGTGACAGGGGGACGGGGACTGAAGCTTTCTTT. Amino acids: CASSDRGTGTEAFF.

The rearrangement joins TRBV5-1 to TRBJ2-7; tentative D call: TRBD1 (6 bases). V lost 4 bases and J lost 3, with 14 bases in between. Looked up from germline, CDR1 is SGHRS and CDR2 is YFSETQ. This CDR3 region has 14 residues. The CDR3 DNA is TGCGCCAGCAGCCGACCGGGACAAAACTACGAGCAGTACTTC. Translation gives CASSRPGQNYEQYF.

This chain joins TRBV7-6 and TRBJ1-2; possible D gene TRBD1, 6 bases. The CDR3 is 16 residues long. CDR1 is SGHVS, CDR2 FNYEAQ, per germline. Trimming left V 6 bases short and J 3 bases short, with 20 bases between. The DNA for the CDR3 is TGTGCCAGCAGTCCCAGGGGACCGGGGGCGGACTATGGCTACACCTTC. This encodes CASSPRGPGADYGYTF.